This T cell receptor beta chain was sequenced during a study of cytotoxic CD8 clonotypes in ibrutinib-treated CLL. Assay: immunoSEQ multiplex PCR; the TCRdb copy retains only in-frame clones and omits some. In the table there are 65,000 to 80,000 clones, roughly 83% of which are singletons. The sequencing here drew on PBMCs, taken after 24 months of ibrutinib treatment. The receptor was derived from a human donor with chronic lymphocytic leukemia.

Here the CDR3 DNA reads TGTGCCAGCAGCTTAGAACCGACTGCAGGGAACGAGCAGTACTTC. Amino acids: CASSLEPTAGNEQYF. The chain links TRBV7-2 to TRBJ2-7; weak D call: TRBD1 (5 bases). This CDR3 has 15 residues. V gave up 1 base and J gave up 5 bases, with 15 bases separating them. Germline lookup yields CDR1 SGHTA and CDR2 FQGNSA.